This T cell receptor (beta chain) was sequenced in a study of T cell repertoires in cytomegalovirus infection. This clonotype was seen many times. Its cognate antigen is unknown. TCRdb recomputed calls from the reads with MiXCR, one row per CDR3 protein. The profile shows hundreds of thousands of distinct CDR3 sequences, 30% to 40% of them singletons. This CDR3 comprises 15 residues. Unmatched junction bases numbered 3, after V lost 4 bases and J lost 5 bases. The sequence came from a human donor in good health (CMV status not recorded). Some clones in this sample may be carry-over from other donors' samples. V usage is TRBV12-3 or TRBV12-4 and J usage is TRBJ2-2; 11 bases are shared with TRBD1. The specimen was cultured PBMCs, collected from culture after CMV antigen stimulation. In DNA, the CDR3 is TGTGCCAGCAGTTCGGGGACAGGGGGGACCGGGGAGCTGTTTTTT. Translated, it gives CASSSGTGGTGELFF.